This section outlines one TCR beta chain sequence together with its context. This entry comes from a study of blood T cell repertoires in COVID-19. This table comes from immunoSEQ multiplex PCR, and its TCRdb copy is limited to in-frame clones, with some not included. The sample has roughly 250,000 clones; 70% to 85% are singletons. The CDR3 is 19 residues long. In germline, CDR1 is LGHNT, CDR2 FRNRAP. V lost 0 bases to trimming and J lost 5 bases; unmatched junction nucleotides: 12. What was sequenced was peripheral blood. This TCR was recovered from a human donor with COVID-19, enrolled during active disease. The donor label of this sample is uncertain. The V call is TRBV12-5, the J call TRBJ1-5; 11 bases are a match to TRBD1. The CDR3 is CASGLVPNRPGQGDQPQHF. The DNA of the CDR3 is TGTGCTAGTGGTTTGGTACCAAATCGACCGGGACAGGGGGATCAGCCCCAGCATTTT. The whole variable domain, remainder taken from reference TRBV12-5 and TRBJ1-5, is DARVTQTPRHKVTEMGQEVTMRCQPILGHNTVFWYRQTMMQGLELLAYFRNRAPLDDSGMPKDRFSAEMPDATLATLKIQPSEPRDSAVYFCASGLVPNRPGQGDQPQHFGDGTRLSIL.